These T cell receptor beta chains were read from a single sample in a study of cytomegalovirus exposure and HLA in healthy donors. The protocol was immunoSEQ multiplex PCR, while the TCRdb copy is restricted to in-frame clones and leaves out a portion. Of about 76,000 clones listed, around 94% are singletons. The sequenced material came from PBMCs. These receptors were obtained from a man aged 18 to 30 in good health and CMV-seropositive. The CDR3 runs from the conserved cysteine through the conserved F or W. The D gene is left open where the match is weak. Clone size is shown for a subset of rows, as once, few, many or a class of expanded clone.

v_call	d_call	cdr3_length	clone_size	j_call	cdr3_nt	cdr3_aa
TRBV19	TRBD2	16	NA	TRBJ2-1	TGTGCCAGTAGTCCAGCCGGGACTAGCTCCTACAATGAGCAGTTCTTC	CASSPAGTSSYNEQFF
TRBV7-9	TRBD1	14	NA	TRBJ2-3	TGTGCCAGCAGCGGACAGGGTGGTAAAGATACGCAGTATTTT	CASSGQGGKDTQYF
TRBV10-3	TRBD2	12	NA	TRBJ2-7	TGTGCCATCCGGGGGGAGGGTCCCGAGCAGTACTTC	CAIRGEGPEQYF
TRBV7-9	TRBD1	15	NA	TRBJ2-7	TGTGCCAGCAGGCCCGGGACAGTCGTCTCCTACGAGCAGTACTTC	CASRPGTVVSYEQYF
TRBV4-2	TRBD1	16	NA	TRBJ2-5	TGTGCCAGCAGCCTCCTTATACAGGGGGCGCAAGAGACCCAGTACTTC	CASSLLIQGAQETQYF
TRBV5-1	NA	11	NA	TRBJ2-1	TGCGCCAGCAGCAGAGGCAATGAGCAGTTCTTC	CASSRGNEQFF
TRBV19	NA	16	once	TRBJ1-1	TGTGCCAGTAGATCTGGGCTGAGGGCTTTGAACACTGAAGCTTTCTTT	CASRSGLRALNTEAFF
TRBV7-2	NA	15	NA	TRBJ2-2	TGTGCCAGCAGCCAAGGGGCCGCGAACACCGGGGAGCTGTTTTTT	CASSQGAANTGELFF
TRBV6-4	TRBD1	15	NA	TRBJ2-1	TGTGCCAGCAGTGACTCGCAGGGGGCGCACAATGAGCAGTTCTTC	CASSDSQGAHNEQFF
TRBV11-2	NA	16	NA	TRBJ2-7	TGTGCCAGCAGGACTATCCTAGGAGAACAAACCTACGAGCAGTACTTC	CASRTILGEQTYEQYF
TRBV28	NA	15	once	TRBJ2-7	TGTGCCAGCAGACCCCTTAGCGAGGGCTTCTACGAGCAGTACTTC	CASRPLSEGFYEQYF
TRBV6-5	NA	14	few	TRBJ2-1	TGTGCCAGCAGTTACTCGCGCTCCTACAATGAGCAGTTCTTC	CASSYSRSYNEQFF
TRBV19	TRBD1	15	NA	TRBJ2-2	TGTGCCAGTAGTCCCCGGGACAGGGATACCGGGGAGCTGTTTTTT	CASSPRDRDTGELFF
TRBV7-8	TRBD1	20	NA	TRBJ2-7	TGTGCCAGCAGCTTAGGTCTAGCAGGGGGCTCTATCATCAGCCCCTACGAGCAGTACTTC	CASSLGLAGGSIISPYEQYF
TRBV2	NA	14	NA	TRBJ1-1	TGTGCCATTTCGACAGGTCTGATGCCGAGTGAAGCTTTCTTT	CAISTGLMPSEAFF
TRBV10-2	NA	12	NA	TRBJ2-7	TGCGCCAGCAGCGCAGGGGACTACGAGCAGTACTTC	CASSAGDYEQYF
TRBV20-1	NA	9	NA	TRBJ2-1	TGCAGTGCTAGTCCTGGCCGGTTCTTC	CSASPGRFF
TRBV25-1	TRBD1	15	NA	TRBJ2-2	TGTGCCAGCAGCAATTACAGACAGGGGGCCGGGGAGCTGTTTTTT	CASSNYRQGAGELFF
TRBV5-1	TRBD1	16	NA	TRBJ2-7	TGCGCCAGCAGCTTGGGATGGGGACAGGCCTCCTACGAGCAGTACTTC	CASSLGWGQASYEQYF
TRBV27	NA	14	NA	TRBJ1-1	TGTGCCAGCAGTTTATTGGGCACCCGAACTGAAGCTTTCTTT	CASSLLGTRTEAFF
TRBV19	NA	14	NA	TRBJ1-1	TGTGCCAGCCAAATGAAAGGACTCAACACTGAAGCTTTCTTT	CASQMKGLNTEAFF
TRBV21-1	NA	12	NA	TRBJ2-5	TGTGCCAGCCCCGGGAACGAAGAGACCCAGTACTTC	CASPGNEETQYF
TRBV5-1	TRBD2	16	NA	TRBJ2-3	TGCGCCAGCAGCCCTGGACTCCACACGGGGGGAGATACGCAGTATTTT	CASSPGLHTGGDTQYF
TRBV27	NA	15	NA	TRBJ2-1	TGTGCCAGCAAAATAGCGTTGAGCTCCTACAATGAGCAGTTCTTC	CASKIALSSYNEQFF
TRBV19	NA	16	NA	TRBJ2-2	TGTGCCAGTAGTTTGTGGGCGGGTCAGAACACCGGGGAGCTGTTTTTT	CASSLWAGQNTGELFF
TRBV10-3	NA	12	NA	TRBJ2-3	TGTGCCCTCGGGTTAGCTACAGATACGCAGTATTTT	CALGLATDTQYF
TRBV2	TRBD2	15	NA	TRBJ2-3	TGTGCCAGCAGTTTACTAGCGGGGGGCACAGATACGCAGTATTTT	CASSLLAGGTDTQYF
TRBV6-5	NA	11	NA	TRBJ2-7	TGTGCCAGCGGGCAGTCCTACGAGCAGTACTTC	CASGQSYEQYF
TRBV5-4	TRBD2	15	NA	TRBJ2-5	TGTGCCAGCAGTAAGATGGCGGGAGTTCAAGAGACCCAGTACTTC	CASSKMAGVQETQYF
TRBV5-1	NA	15	NA	TRBJ1-4	TGCGCCAGCAGCTTGACTTTGGGGGCGCGGGAAAAACTGTTTTTT	CASSLTLGAREKLFF
TRBV7-8	NA	13	NA	TRBJ2-7	TGTGCCAGCAGCAGAGCGGAGTATAATAGGAAGTACTTC	CASSRAEYNRKYF